Shown below are 3 T cell receptor beta chains from a single sample sequenced in a study of T cells in tumors after PD-1 blockade (dated by TCRdb to between 2018 and 2021). The library relied on the immunoSEQ multiplex PCR assay. In its TCRdb copy, this immuneACCESS table keeps in-frame sequences only and misses some clones. Where compared with another copy, unresolved V genes explain less than half of these, and the others have no known cause. The sample has 54,000 or so clones on record, around four fifths of them singletons. The ten largest account for 10% to 15% of the sample. The time point tag for this specimen amounts to: before anti-PD-1 therapy. The source material was PBMCs, sampled before anti-PD-1 treatment. The origin of the receptors is a human donor with basal cell carcinoma.

V usage is TRBV9 and J usage is TRBJ1-2; D is perhaps TRBD1 (5 bases). The CDR3 sequence is 14 residues long. In germline, CDR1 is SGDLS, CDR2 YYNGEE. The V and J ends lost 4 bases and 2 bases respectively, with 12 bases between them. This chain's CDR3 is CASSLQGNNYGYTF. The DNA for the CDR3 is TGTGCCAGCAGCCTCCAGGGAAACAACTATGGCTACACCTTC. The variable domain in full, completed from reference TRBV9 and TRBJ1-2, reads DSGVTQTPKHLITATGQRVTLRCSPRSGDLSVYWYQQSLDQGLQFLIQYYNGEERAKGNILERFSAQQFPDLHSELNLSSLELGDSALYFCASSLQGNNYGYTFGSGTRLTVV.

The chain carries TRBV14 and TRBJ2-7; D remains ambiguous. Germline V gene sequence: CDR1 SGHDN, CDR2 FVKESK. V shed 3 bases and J shed 3 bases, with 3 bases lying between them. The CDR3 is 11 amino acids. CDR3 nucleotides: TGTGCCAGCAGCCACAACTACGAGCAGTACTTC. It encodes CASSHNYEQYF.

CDR3 sequence (DNA): TGTGCCAGCAGCTTAACAGGAGGGGACGGCTACACCTTC. This translates into CASSLTGGDGYTF. This chain uses TRBV7-3 with TRBJ1-2, with D tentatively TRBD1 (5 bases). CDR1 is SGHTA and CDR2 is FQGTGA in the germline V gene. The CDR3 loop spans 13 amino acids. Trimming stripped 0 bases from V and 8 bases from J, with 10 bases between.